These T cell receptor beta chains were read from a single sample in a study of CD8 T cells in ankylosing spondylitis. TCRdb ran MiXCR on the 5' RACE reads and lists one entry per CDR3 protein. The table records a few hundred thousand distinct CDR3 sequences, approximately 8.2% of them present only once. The sample was blood, either unsorted or a sorted T cell fraction (not recorded which). The receptors stem from a male donor with ankylosing spondylitis. Each CDR3 is given with its conserved first and last residue. D genes are given only for firm matches. Size tells how often a clone was seen (once, few, many) or the class of an expanded clone, and some rows leave it out.

clone size	D gene	J gene	V gene	CDR3 DNA	CDR3 protein
many	.	TRBJ1-1	TRBV20-1	TGCAGTGCTAGAGATATTACAAACACTGAAGCTTTCTTT	CSARDITNTEAFF
few	.	TRBJ2-7	TRBV6-1	TGTGCCAGCAGAGCCCAAGACAGGAGGGGGGACGAGCAGTACTTC	CASRAQDRRGDEQYF
.	TRBD2	TRBJ2-2	TRBV12-3/TRBV12-4	TGTGCCAGCGCCCCGGGACTAGCGGCCGGGGAGCTGTTTTTT	CASAPGLAAGELFF
.	.	TRBJ2-2	TRBV11-3	TGTGCCAGCAGCTTAGGGACGGCTATGGCCGGGGAGCTGTTTTTT	CASSLGTAMAGELFF
few	.	TRBJ1-6	TRBV4-3	TGCGCCAGCAGCCAAAATAGACACGTCTCCTATAATTCACCCCTCCACTTT	CASSQNRHVSYNSPLHF
.	TRBD2	TRBJ2-1	TRBV5-6	TGTGCCAGCAGCTTCCCGGCCGGGGGGGGCAATGAGCAGTTCTTC	CASSFPAGGGNEQFF
few	.	TRBJ1-6	TRBV4-1	TGCGCCAGCAGCCAACTTAGAGAGGGTTCACCCCTCCACTTT	CASSQLREGSPLHF
few	TRBD1	TRBJ2-1	TRBV30	TGTGCCTGGACTCCAAGGGGGCAACCGAAGCAGTTCTTC	CAWTPRGQPKQFF
.	TRBD2	TRBJ2-7	TRBV4-3	TGCGCCAGCAGCCGACAGCCAGCGGGAGGGTACGAGCAGTACTTC	CASSRQPAGGYEQYF
many	TRBD2	TRBJ2-7	TRBV7-9	TGTGCCAGCAGCCAAGTAGCGGGAATCGACGAGCAGTACTTC	CASSQVAGIDEQYF
.	.	TRBJ2-1	TRBV24-1	TGTGCCACCAGTGATGCTGACTCTAGCGTCACCTACAATGAGCAGTTCTTC	CATSDADSSVTYNEQFF
few	TRBD2	TRBJ2-1	TRBV7-9	TGTGCCAGCAGCCCCCCGGGGCGGGAGGCCAAGCAGTTCTTC	CASSPPGREAKQFF
many	.	TRBJ2-5	TRBV7-2	TGTGCCAGCAGCTTAGATATTAGACTGCGGGAGACCCAGTACTTC	CASSLDIRLRETQYF
few	.	TRBJ1-1	TRBV7-2	TGTGCCAGCAGCCGGGCTGGGGCAAACACTGAAGCTTTCTTT	CASSRAGANTEAFF
few	TRBD2	TRBJ2-7	TRBV9	TGTGCCAGCAGCGTATCGTTGGCGGGAGGCGAGCAGTACTTC	CASSVSLAGGEQYF
.	TRBD1	TRBJ2-1	TRBV5-1	TGCGCCAGCAGCCCCCCCTGGGACAGCAATGAGCAGTTCTTC	CASSPPWDSNEQFF
.	.	TRBJ2-7	TRBV10-3	TGTGCCATCACTCTCGTCGAGCAGTACTTC	CAITLVEQYF
.	TRBD2	TRBJ2-7	TRBV11-2	TGTGCCAGCAGCCATCCGACTAGCGGGAGGTACGAGCAGTACTTC	CASSHPTSGRYEQYF
few	TRBD1	TRBJ1-6	TRBV7-3	TGTGCCAGCAGCTTAACTGGACAGGGGGGATCACCCCTCCACTTT	CASSLTGQGGSPLHF
few	TRBD2	TRBJ2-1	TRBV20-1	TGCAGTGCTCTCGGTGCGGGAGCTGTGGATGAGCAGTTCTTC	CSALGAGAVDEQFF
few	TRBD2	TRBJ2-1	TRBV9	TGTGCCAGCAGCCCAGGCAGCGGGAGTGTGAATGAGCAGTTCTTC	CASSPGSGSVNEQFF
.	TRBD1	TRBJ1-2	TRBV29-1	TGCAGCGTCGATACGATGACAGGGGGCGTGGATGGCTACACCTTC	CSVDTMTGGVDGYTF
.	.	TRBJ2-1	TRBV5-1	TGCGCCAGCAGGGGGGGGCAGAACTACAATGAGCAGTTCTTC	CASRGGQNYNEQFF
many	.	TRBJ2-1	TRBV24-1	TGTGCCATCTACAACCGTCCCACCGGGGGAGAGAACAATGAGCAGTTCTTC	CAIYNRPTGGENNEQFF